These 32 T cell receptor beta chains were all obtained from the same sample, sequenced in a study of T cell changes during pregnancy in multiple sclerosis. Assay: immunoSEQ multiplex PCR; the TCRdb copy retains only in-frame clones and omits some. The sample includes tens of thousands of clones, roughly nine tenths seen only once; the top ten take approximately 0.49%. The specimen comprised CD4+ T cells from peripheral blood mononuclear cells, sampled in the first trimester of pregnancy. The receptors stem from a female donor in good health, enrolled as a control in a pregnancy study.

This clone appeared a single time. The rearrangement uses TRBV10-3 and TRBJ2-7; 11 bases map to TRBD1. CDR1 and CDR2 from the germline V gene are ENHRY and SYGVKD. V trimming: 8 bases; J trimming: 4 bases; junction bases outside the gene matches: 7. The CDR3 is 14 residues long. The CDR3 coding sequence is TGTGCCATCGCCCCGGGACAGGGGGGTTACGAGCAGTACTTC. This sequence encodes CAIAPGQGGYEQYF.

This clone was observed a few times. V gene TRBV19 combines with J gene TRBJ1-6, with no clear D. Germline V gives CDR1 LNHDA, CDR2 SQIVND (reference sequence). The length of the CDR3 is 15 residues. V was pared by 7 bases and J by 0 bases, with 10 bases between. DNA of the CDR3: TGTGCCAGTAACCACCTAAGCTCCTATAATTCACCCCTCCACTTT. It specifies CASNHLSSYNSPLHF.

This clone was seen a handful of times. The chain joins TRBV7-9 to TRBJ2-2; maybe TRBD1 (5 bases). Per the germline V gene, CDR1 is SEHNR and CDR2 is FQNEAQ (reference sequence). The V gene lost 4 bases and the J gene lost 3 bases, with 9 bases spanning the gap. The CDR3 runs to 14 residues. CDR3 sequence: CASSSQADTGELFF. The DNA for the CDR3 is TGTGCCAGCAGCTCACAGGCGGACACCGGGGAGCTGTTTTTT.

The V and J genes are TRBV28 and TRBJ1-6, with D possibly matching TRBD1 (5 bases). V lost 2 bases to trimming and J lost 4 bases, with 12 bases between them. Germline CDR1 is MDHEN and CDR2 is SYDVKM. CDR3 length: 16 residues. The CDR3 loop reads CASSLPGVRYNSPLHF. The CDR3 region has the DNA TGTGCCAGCAGTTTACCGGGGGTTCGTTATAATTCACCCCTCCACTTT.

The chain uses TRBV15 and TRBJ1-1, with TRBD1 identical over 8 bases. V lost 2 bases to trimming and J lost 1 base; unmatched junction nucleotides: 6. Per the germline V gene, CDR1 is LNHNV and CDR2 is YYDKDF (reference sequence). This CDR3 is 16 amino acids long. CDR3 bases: TGTGCCACCAGCAGACCTAGACAGGGGCGGAACACTGAAGCTTTCTTT. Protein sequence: CATSRPRQGRNTEAFF.

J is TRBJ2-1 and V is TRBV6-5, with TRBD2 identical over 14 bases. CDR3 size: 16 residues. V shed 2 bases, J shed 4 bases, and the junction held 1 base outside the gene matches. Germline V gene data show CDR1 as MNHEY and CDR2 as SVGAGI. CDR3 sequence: CASSYGTSGGYNEQFF. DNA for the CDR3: TGTGCCAGCAGTTACGGGACTAGCGGGGGTTACAATGAGCAGTTCTTC.

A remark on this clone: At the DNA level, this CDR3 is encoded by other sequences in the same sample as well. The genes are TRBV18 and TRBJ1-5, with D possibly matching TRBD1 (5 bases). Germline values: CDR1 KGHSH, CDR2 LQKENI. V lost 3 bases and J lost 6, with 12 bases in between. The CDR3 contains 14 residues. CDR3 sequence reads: CASSPGPGFQPQHF. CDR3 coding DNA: TGTGCCAGCTCACCGGGGCCCGGGTTTCAGCCCCAGCATTTT.

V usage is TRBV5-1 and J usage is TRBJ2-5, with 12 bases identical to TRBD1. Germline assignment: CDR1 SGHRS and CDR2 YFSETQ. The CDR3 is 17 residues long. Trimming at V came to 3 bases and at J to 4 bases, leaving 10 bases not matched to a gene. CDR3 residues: CASSSAGWDRGRETQYF. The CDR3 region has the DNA TGCGCCAGCAGCTCGGCCGGCTGGGACAGGGGGCGAGAGACCCAGTACTTC.

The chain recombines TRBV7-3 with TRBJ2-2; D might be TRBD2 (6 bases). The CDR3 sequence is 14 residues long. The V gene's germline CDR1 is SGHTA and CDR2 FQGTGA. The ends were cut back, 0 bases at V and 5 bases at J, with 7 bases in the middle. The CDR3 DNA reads TGTGCCAGCAGCTTAACGGCGGGGACCGGGGAGCTGTTTTTT. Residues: CASSLTAGTGELFF.

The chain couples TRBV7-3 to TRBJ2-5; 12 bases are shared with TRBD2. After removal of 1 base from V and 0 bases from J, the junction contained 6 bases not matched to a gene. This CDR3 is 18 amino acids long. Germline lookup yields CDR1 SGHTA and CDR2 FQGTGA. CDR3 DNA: TGTGCCAGCAGCTTAAGACCCCGGACTAGCGGGGACCAAGAGACCCAGTACTTC. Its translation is CASSLRPRTSGDQETQYF.

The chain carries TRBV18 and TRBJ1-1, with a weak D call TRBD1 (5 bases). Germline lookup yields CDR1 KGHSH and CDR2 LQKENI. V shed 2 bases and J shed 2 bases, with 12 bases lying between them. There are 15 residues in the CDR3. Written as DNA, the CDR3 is TGTGCCAGCTCACCAGCCAGGGCCGAAAACACTGAAGCTTTCTTT. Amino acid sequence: CASSPARAENTEAFF. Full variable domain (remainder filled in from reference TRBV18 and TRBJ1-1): NAGVMQNPRHLVRRRGQEARLRCSPMKGHSHVYWYRQLPEEGLKFMVYLQKENIIDESGMPKERFSAEFPKEGPSILRIQQVVRGDSAAYFCASSPARAENTEAFFGQGTRLTVV.

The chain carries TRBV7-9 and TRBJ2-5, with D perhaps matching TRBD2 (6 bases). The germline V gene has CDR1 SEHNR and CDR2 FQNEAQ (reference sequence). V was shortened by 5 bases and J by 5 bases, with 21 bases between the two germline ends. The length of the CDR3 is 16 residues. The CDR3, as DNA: TGTGCCAGCAGCCACCGGGTACCCCGCGGGAAGGAGACCCAGTACTTC. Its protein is CASSHRVPRGKETQYF.

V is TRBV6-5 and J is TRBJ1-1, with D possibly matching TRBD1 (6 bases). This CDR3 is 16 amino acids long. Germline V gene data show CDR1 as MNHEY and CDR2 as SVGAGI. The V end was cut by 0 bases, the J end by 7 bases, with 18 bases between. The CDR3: CASSYSSLGGRGEAFF. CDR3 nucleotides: TGTGCCAGCAGTTACTCGAGCCTGGGGGGGCGCGGTGAAGCTTTCTTT.

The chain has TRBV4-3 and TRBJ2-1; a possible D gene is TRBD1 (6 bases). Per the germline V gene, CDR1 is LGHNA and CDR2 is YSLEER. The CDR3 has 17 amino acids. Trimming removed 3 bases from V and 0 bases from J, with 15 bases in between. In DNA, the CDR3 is TGCGCCAGCAGCCAGTCCTTTAGGGGGAGCTCCTACAATGAGCAGTTCTTC. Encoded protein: CASSQSFRGSSYNEQFF.

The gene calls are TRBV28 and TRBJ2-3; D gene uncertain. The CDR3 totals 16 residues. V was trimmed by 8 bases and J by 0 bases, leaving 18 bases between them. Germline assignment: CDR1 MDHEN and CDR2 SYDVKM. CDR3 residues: CASAQAQLSSTDTQYF. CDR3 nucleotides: TGTGCCAGCGCCCAGGCTCAACTTTCTAGCACAGATACGCAGTATTTT. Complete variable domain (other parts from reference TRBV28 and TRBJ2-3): DVKVTQSSRYLVKRTGEKVFLECVQDMDHENMFWYRQDPGLGLRLIYFSYDVKMKEKGDIPEGYSVSREKKERFSLILESASTNQTSMYLCASAQAQLSSTDTQYFGPGTRLTVL.

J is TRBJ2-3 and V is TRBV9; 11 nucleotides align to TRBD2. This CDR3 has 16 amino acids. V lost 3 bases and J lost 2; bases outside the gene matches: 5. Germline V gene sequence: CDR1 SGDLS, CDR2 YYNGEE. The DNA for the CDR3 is TGTGCCAGCAGCGGAGTTAGCGGGGGGGCCACAGATACGCAGTATTTT. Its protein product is CASSGVSGGATDTQYF.

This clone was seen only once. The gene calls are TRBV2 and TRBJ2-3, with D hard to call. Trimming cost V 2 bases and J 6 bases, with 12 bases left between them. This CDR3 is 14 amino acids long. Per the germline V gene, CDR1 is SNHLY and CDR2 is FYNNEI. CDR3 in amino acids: CASSERSAADTQYF. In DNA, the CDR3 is TGTGCCAGCAGTGAACGATCCGCGGCCGATACGCAGTATTTT. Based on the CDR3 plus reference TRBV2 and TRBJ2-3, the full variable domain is EPEVTQTPSHQVTQMGQEVILRCVPISNHLYFYWYRQILGQKVEFLVSFYNNEISEKSEIFDDQFSVERPDGSNFTLKIRSTKLEDSAMYFCASSERSAADTQYFGPGTRLTVL.

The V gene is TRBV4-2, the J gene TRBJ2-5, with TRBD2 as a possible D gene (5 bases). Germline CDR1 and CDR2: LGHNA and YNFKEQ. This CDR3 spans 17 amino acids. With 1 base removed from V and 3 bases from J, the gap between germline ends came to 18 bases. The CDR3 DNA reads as TGTGCCAGCAGCCAAGTTCCGAAAGACTACCTTGAAGAGACCCAGTACTTC. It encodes CASSQVPKDYLEETQYF.

In DNA form, the CDR3 reads TGTGCCAGCAGCCGGGGGAGCACAGATACGCAGTATTTT. Protein: CASSRGSTDTQYF. This chain uses TRBV7-2 with TRBJ2-3; D is possibly TRBD2 (6 bases). Per the germline V gene, CDR1 is SGHTA and CDR2 is FQGNSA. The CDR3 sequence is 13 residues long. Trimming took 5 bases from V and 0 from J, leaving 6 bases between them.

The CDR3 is CASSARLAHEQYF. The DNA of the CDR3 is TGTGCCAGCAGCGCCCGACTAGCCCACGAGCAGTACTTC. The genes are TRBV7-2 and TRBJ2-7, with TRBD2 matching 7 bases. From germline, CDR1 is SGHTA and CDR2 FQGNSA. This CDR3 spans 13 amino acids. Unmatched junction bases numbered 6, after V lost 5 bases and J lost 5 bases.

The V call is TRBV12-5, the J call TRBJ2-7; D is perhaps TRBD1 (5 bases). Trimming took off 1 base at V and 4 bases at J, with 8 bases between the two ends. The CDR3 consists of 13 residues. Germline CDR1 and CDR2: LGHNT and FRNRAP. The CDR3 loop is CASGLGRAYEQYF. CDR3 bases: TGTGCTAGTGGTTTGGGCAGGGCATACGAGCAGTACTTC.

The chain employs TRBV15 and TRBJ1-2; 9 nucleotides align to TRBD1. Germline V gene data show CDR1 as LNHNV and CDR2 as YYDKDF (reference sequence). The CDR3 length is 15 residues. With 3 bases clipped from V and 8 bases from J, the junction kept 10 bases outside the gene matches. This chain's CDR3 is CATSSPGTGPRGYTF. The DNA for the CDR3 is TGTGCCACCAGCAGTCCCGGGACAGGGCCCCGGGGCTACACCTTC.

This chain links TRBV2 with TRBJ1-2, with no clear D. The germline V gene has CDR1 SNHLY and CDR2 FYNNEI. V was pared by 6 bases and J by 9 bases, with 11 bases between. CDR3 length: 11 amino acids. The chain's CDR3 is CASSQERSYTF. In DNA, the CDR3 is TGTGCCAGCAGCCAGGAGCGGAGCTACACCTTC.

CDR3 amino acids: CASSERQGRIGGYTF. As DNA, the CDR3 is TGTGCCAGCAGTGAAAGACAGGGGAGGATTGGAGGCTACACCTTC. V is TRBV25-1 and J is TRBJ1-2, with TRBD1 matching 8 bases. Germline values: CDR1 MGHDK, CDR2 SYGVNS. The V gene end was trimmed by 2 bases and the J gene end by 8 bases; junction bases not matched to a gene: 10. The CDR3 consists of 15 residues.

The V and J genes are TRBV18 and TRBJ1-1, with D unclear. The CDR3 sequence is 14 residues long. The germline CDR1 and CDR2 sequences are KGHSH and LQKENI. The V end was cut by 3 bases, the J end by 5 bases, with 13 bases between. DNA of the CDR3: TGTGCCAGCTCACCTTGGACCGGGGATACTGAAGCTTTCTTT. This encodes CASSPWTGDTEAFF.

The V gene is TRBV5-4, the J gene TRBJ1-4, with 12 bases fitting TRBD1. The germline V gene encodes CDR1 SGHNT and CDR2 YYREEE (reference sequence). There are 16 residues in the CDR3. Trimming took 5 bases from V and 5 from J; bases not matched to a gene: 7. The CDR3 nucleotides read TGTGCCAGCAGTGCGGGACAGGGGGCCTTCAATGAAAAACTGTTTTTT. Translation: CASSAGQGAFNEKLFF.

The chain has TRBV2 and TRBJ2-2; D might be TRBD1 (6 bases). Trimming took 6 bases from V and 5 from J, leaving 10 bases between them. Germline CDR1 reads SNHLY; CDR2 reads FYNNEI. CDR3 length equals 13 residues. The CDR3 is CASRRTDTGELFF. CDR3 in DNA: TGTGCCAGCAGACGGACAGATACCGGGGAGCTGTTTTTT.

CDR3 coding DNA: TGTGCCAGCAGCTTAATAGCGGGCAGCCAGGCGGAGACCCAGTACTTC. This translates into CASSLIAGSQAETQYF. This chain links TRBV7-3 with TRBJ2-5; the match to TRBD2 covers 7 bases. Germline lookup yields CDR1 SGHTA and CDR2 FQGTGA. This CDR3 has 16 amino acids. V dropped 1 base and J dropped 5; count of bases not matched to a gene: 10.

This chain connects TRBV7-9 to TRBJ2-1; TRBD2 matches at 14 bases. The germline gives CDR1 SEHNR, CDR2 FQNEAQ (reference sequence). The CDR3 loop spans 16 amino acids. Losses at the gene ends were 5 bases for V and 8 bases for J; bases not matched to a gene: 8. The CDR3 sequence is CASSPMTSGGAYEQFF. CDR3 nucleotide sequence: TGTGCCAGCAGCCCGATGACTAGCGGGGGGGCCTATGAGCAGTTCTTC. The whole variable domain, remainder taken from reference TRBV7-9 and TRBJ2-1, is DTGVSQNPRHKITKRGQNVTFRCDPISEHNRLYWYRQTLGQGPEFLTYFQNEAQLEKSRLLSDRFSAERPKGSFSTLEIQRTEQGDSAMYLCASSPMTSGGAYEQFFGPGTRLTVL.

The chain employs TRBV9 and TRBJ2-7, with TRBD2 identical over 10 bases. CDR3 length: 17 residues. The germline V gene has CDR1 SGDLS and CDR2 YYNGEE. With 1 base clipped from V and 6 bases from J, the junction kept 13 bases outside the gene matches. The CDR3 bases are TGTGCCAGCAGCGTATCCTTACTAGCGGGGACTGCCCGCGAGCAGTACTTC. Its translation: CASSVSLLAGTAREQYF.

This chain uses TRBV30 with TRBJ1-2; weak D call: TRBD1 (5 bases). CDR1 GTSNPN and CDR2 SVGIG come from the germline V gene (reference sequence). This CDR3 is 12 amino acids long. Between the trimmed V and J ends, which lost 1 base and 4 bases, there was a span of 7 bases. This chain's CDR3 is CAWSGGSYGYTF. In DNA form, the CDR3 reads TGTGCCTGGAGTGGGGGCAGCTATGGCTACACCTTC.

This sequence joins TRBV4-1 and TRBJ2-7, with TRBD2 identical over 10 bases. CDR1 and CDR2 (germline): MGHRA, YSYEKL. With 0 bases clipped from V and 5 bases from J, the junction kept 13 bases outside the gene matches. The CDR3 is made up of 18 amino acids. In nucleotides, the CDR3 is TGCGCCAGCAGCCAAGATCCCGCTAGCGGGGGAATGCGGCACGAGCAGTACTTC. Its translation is CASSQDPASGGMRHEQYF.